The 18 T cell receptor beta chains below all came from one sample that was sequenced in a study of blood T cell repertoires in COVID-19. Using immunoSEQ multiplex PCR, the repertoire was profiled, and TCRdb retains in-frame clones only, with some absent. The sample includes about 150,000 clones, approximately 86% of them seen just once. The source material was peripheral blood. These TCRs come from a man aged 55 to 70 with COVID-19, enrolled during active disease.

A remark on this clone: The sample has other DNA sequences that encode this CDR3 too. This chain joins TRBV19 and TRBJ1-6; 7 bases agree with TRBD1. Germline CDR1 reads LNHDA; CDR2 reads SQIVND (reference sequence). Trimming cost V 4 bases and J 7 bases; bases outside gene matches: 4. The CDR3 extends over 14 amino acids. In DNA, the CDR3 is TGTGCCAGTAGTACAGGGACAGCGAATTCACCCCTCCACTTT. The encoded protein is CASSTGTANSPLHF. Using reference TRBV19 and TRBJ1-6 for the parts outside the CDR3, the full variable domain is DGGITQSPKYLFRKEGQNVTLSCEQNLNHDAMYWYRQDPGQGLRLIYYSQIVNDFQKGDIAEGYSVSREKKESFPLTVTSAQKNPTAFYLCASSTGTANSPLHFGNGTRLTVT.

This sequence joins TRBV28 and TRBJ1-5; D perhaps matches TRBD1 (6 bases). Deletions cut 3 bases from V and 6 bases from J, with 21 bases between. Germline V lookup: CDR1 MDHEN, CDR2 SYDVKM. The CDR3 is made up of 17 amino acids. CDR3 in DNA: TGTGCCAGCAGTTTGCGCAACACAGGGTTGCAAAGTCAGCCCCAGCATTTT. Residues: CASSLRNTGLQSQPQHF.

The chain is built from TRBV1 and TRBJ1-5; no DNA check was done on the table's D call, TRBD1. TRBV1 is tagged as a pseudogene. The CDR3 sequence is 16 residues long. Here the CDR3 DNA reads TGCACCAGCAGCCAATTTACCGCCAGGGGTGGCCAGCCCCAGCATTTT. It yields the protein CTSSQFTARGGQPQHF.

This rearrangement joins TRBV18 to TRBJ2-4, with D perhaps matching TRBD1 (6 bases). Germline CDR1 KGHSH, CDR2 LQKENI. CDR3 length equals 17 residues. Between the trimmed V and J ends, which lost 5 bases and 0 bases, there was a span of 17 bases. In DNA form, the CDR3 reads TGTGCCAGCTCAAATACCCAGGGGATTCTAGCCAAAAACATTCAGTACTTC. Amino acid sequence: CASSNTQGILAKNIQYF.

The rearrangement uses TRBV7-9 and TRBJ1-5; a possible D gene is TRBD1 (6 bases). Germline V CDR1 and CDR2: SEHNR, FQNEAQ (reference sequence). The V end lost 5 bases, the J end lost 6 bases, and 8 bases lay between the germline ends. This CDR3 has 12 amino acids. The CDR3 region has the DNA TGTGCCAGCAGCGTACAGGGTCAGCCCCAGCATTTT. Its translation is CASSVQGQPQHF.

The chain links TRBV19 to TRBJ2-7, with D perhaps TRBD2 (5 bases). The CDR3 contains 15 residues. V was pared by 2 bases and J by 7 bases, with 18 bases between. Germline V gene data show CDR1 as LNHDA and CDR2 as SQIVND (reference sequence). DNA of the CDR3: TGTGCCAGTAGTATAATGGTAGGACCGAGGGTAGAGCAGTACTTC. Its protein is CASSIMVGPRVEQYF.

CDR3 coding DNA: TGTGCCAGCAGCGCGACTTACGAGCAGTACTTC. This sequence encodes CASSATYEQYF. The gene calls are TRBV7-2 and TRBJ2-7, with D unresolved. The CDR3 totals 11 residues. Germline-derived CDR1 and CDR2 are SGHTA and FQGNSA. Between the trimmed V and J ends, which lost 5 bases and 4 bases, there was a span of 6 bases.

The gene calls are TRBV5-5 and TRBJ2-1; D gene uncertain. V was shortened by 2 bases and J by 0 bases, with 9 bases between the two germline ends. In germline, CDR1 is SGHKS, CDR2 YYEKEE (reference sequence). The CDR3 has 15 amino acids. This chain's CDR3 is CASSFLSVSYNEQFF. CDR3 nucleotide sequence: TGTGCCAGCAGCTTCTTATCGGTCTCCTACAATGAGCAGTTCTTC.

V and J are TRBV3-1 (or the pseudogene TRBV3-2) and TRBJ1-5; 7 bases align to TRBD1. After removal of 3 bases from V and 2 bases from J, the junction contained 10 bases not matched to a gene. Germline V gene lookup returns CDR1 LGHDT and CDR2 YNNKEL (reference sequence). This CDR3 region has 17 residues. DNA of the CDR3: TGTGCCAGCAGCCATGACCAAAGGGGGCGAGGCAATCAGCCCCAGCATTTT. Protein product: CASSHDQRGRGNQPQHF.

The chain combines TRBV27 with TRBJ1-5; unclear D gene. CDR1 and CDR2 (germline): MNHEY, SMNVEV (reference sequence). The V end lost 6 bases, the J end lost 6 bases, and 15 bases lay between the germline ends. This CDR3 contains 14 residues. The CDR3 spells CASRIGQVGQPQHF. CDR3 coding DNA: TGTGCCAGCAGGATTGGGCAGGTGGGTCAGCCCCAGCATTTT.

The rearrangement joins TRBV5-1 to TRBJ2-2; 10 nucleotides agree with TRBD1. Trimming took 2 bases from V and 4 from J; bases not matched to a gene: 8. The CDR3 totals 17 residues. Per germline, CDR1 SGHRS and CDR2 YFSETQ. CDR3: CASSFSSGTGATGELFF. DNA of the CDR3: TGCGCCAGCAGCTTCTCTTCCGGGACAGGGGCCACCGGGGAGCTGTTTTTT. Supplemented by reference TRBV5-1 and TRBJ2-2, the full variable domain reads KAGVTQTPRYLIKTRGQQVTLSCSPISGHRSVSWYQQTPGQGLQFLFEYFSETQRNKGNFPGRFSGRQFSNSRSEMNVSTLELGDSALYLCASSFSSGTGATGELFFGEGSRLTVL.

Worth noting for this clone: A read error may account for a junction end that differs from germline. This same CDR3 is encoded by further DNA sequences in the sample. The chain couples TRBV3-1 (or the pseudogene TRBV3-2) to TRBJ1-1; a weak D match, TRBD1 (6 bases). The CDR3 consists of 14 residues. Germline V CDR1 and CDR2: LGHDT, YNNKEL (reference sequence). The CDR3 nucleotides read TGTGCCAGCAGCCCCAGGGACATGAACACTGAAGCCTTCTTT. Residues: CASSPRDMNTEAFF.

The chain employs TRBV11-2 and TRBJ1-2; 12 bases line up with TRBD1. The CDR3 extends over 15 amino acids. Germline V lookup: CDR1 SGHAT, CDR2 FQNNGV. V was clipped by 3 bases and J by 4 bases; unmatched bases: 3. The CDR3 spells CASSLGQGAVYGYTF. CDR3 bases: TGTGCCAGCAGCTTGGGACAGGGGGCTGTCTATGGCTACACCTTC.

The chain joins TRBV3-1 (or the pseudogene TRBV3-2) to TRBJ1-2, with D tentatively TRBD1 (6 bases). Germline assignment: CDR1 LGHDT and CDR2 YNNKEL (reference sequence). The V and J ends lost 3 bases and 4 bases respectively, with 15 bases between them. The CDR3 totals 15 residues. The CDR3 reads CASSQRRDTSYGYTF. CDR3 in DNA: TGTGCCAGCAGCCAGCGTCGGGACACAAGCTATGGCTACACCTTC.

The V gene is TRBV6-5, the J gene TRBJ1-3; 9 nucleotides line up with TRBD1. Germline V gene lookup returns CDR1 MNHEY and CDR2 SVGAGI. This CDR3 region has 15 residues. The ends lost 6 bases at V and 1 base at J; junction bases unmatched: 4. The CDR3 DNA sequence: TGTGCCAGCAGGGCGACAGGGGGATCTGGAAACACCATATATTTT. Its protein is CASRATGGSGNTIYF.

V is TRBV5-5 and J is TRBJ2-1; perhaps TRBD2 as D (7 bases). The CDR3 consists of 14 residues. The germline V and J ends were trimmed by 5 bases and 10 bases, with 19 bases remaining between them. The germline V gene has CDR1 SGHKS and CDR2 YYEKEE (reference sequence). The CDR3 here is CASRSPGGPREQFF. The CDR3 nucleotides read TGTGCCAGCAGATCCCCGGGGGGCCCCAGGGAGCAGTTCTTC.

This rearrangement joins TRBV30 to TRBJ1-2, with 7 bases that match TRBD1. The CDR3 runs to 14 residues. CDR1 and CDR2 from the germline V gene are GTSNPN and SVGIG (reference sequence). V gave up 2 bases and J gave up 5 bases; unmatched junction bases: 8. The DNA for the CDR3 is TGTGCCTGGAGTTGGGCCAGGGGGTCGTATGGCTACACCTTC. Encoded protein: CAWSWARGSYGYTF.

The chain links TRBV7-2 to TRBJ1-1; 7 positions agree with TRBD1. Germline loops: CDR1 SGHTA, CDR2 FQGNSA. With V trimmed by 4 bases and J by 4 bases, 12 bases remained unmatched. CDR3 size: 16 residues. This CDR3 reads CASSSDRVSWGTEAFF. CDR3 in DNA: TGTGCCAGCAGCTCCGACAGGGTCAGTTGGGGCACTGAAGCTTTCTTT.